This T cell receptor beta chain was sequenced in a study of early T cells in non-severe SARS-CoV-2 infection. Background on the study: Sequencing was performed on bulk RNA from unsorted whole blood, leaving chains unpaired.

This clonotype was seen only a few times. The CDR3 is 16 amino acids. The V gene end was trimmed by 1 base and the J gene end by 6 bases; junction bases not matched to a gene: 8. Per germline, CDR1 LGHDT and CDR2 YNNKEL (reference sequence). Each cDNA molecule carried a unique molecular identifier. TCRdb redid the calling of the 5' RACE reads with MiXCR, one entry per CDR3 protein. The sample records 55,000 to 85,000 distinct CDR3 sequences, 9% to 15% being singletons. Sequenced sample: whole blood. The TCR sequence derives from an adult who was a healthcare worker with PCR-confirmed SARS-CoV-2 infection or an uninfected control (not recorded which). This sequence joins TRBV3-1 and TRBJ2-7, with TRBD1 matching over 11 bases. The CDR3 region has the DNA TGTGCCAGCAGCCAAGCGATGGGGACAGGGGGTGGCGAGCAGTACTTC. It yields the protein CASSQAMGTGGGEQYF.